The sequence of this T cell receptor beta chain was determined in a study of blood T cells in healthy people across ages. Study-wide results and caveats: Bulk PBMC profiling left naive and antigen-experienced comparisons inconclusive. A strong correlation between TCR beta diversity and naive T cell percentage was seen.

In this sample, this clonotype turned up a few times. The antigen remains undetermined. Alongside a J-beta primer mix, a sample-barcoded 5' primer served in a second PCR lasting roughly 6 to 11 cycles. Via MiXCR, TCRdb re-called the 5' RACE reads, giving one row per CDR3 protein. The data hold roughly 1,500,000 distinct CDR3 sequences, with around two fifths observed a single time. Germline values: CDR1 DFQATT, CDR2 SNEGSKA (reference sequence). CDR3 length equals 15 residues. The germline V and J ends were trimmed by 6 bases and 5 bases, with 23 bases remaining between them. Material for sequencing was blood. The chain joins TRBV20-1 to TRBJ2-7; D may match TRBD1 or TRBD2 (5 bases each). The sequence was collected from a woman under 30 in good health. CDR3: CSAKKYGTAWNEQYF. CDR3 sequence (DNA): TGCAGTGCCAAAAAATACGGGACCGCCTGGAACGAGCAGTACTTC.